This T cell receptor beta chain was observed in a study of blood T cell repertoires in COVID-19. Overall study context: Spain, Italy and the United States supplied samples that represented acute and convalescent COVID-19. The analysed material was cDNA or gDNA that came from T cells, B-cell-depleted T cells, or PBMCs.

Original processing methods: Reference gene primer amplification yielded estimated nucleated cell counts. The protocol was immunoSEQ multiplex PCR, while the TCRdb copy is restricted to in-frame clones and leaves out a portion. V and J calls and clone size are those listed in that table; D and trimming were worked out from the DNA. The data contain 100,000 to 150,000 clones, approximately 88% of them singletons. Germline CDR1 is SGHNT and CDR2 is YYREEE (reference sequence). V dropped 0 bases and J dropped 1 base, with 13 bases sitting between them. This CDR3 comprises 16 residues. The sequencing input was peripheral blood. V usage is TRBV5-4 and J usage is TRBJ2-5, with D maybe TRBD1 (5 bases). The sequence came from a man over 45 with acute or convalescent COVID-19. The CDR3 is CASSLAGLSPQETQYF. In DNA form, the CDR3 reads TGTGCCAGCAGCTTGGCAGGGTTAAGCCCCCAAGAGACCCAGTACTTC.